Listed below are T cell receptor beta chains from one sample, sequenced in a study of shared clonotypes between healthy human individuals. The data were produced by immunoSEQ multiplex PCR, yet TCRdb's version contains in-frame clones alone and is incomplete. This sample has approximately 500,000 clones, with 90% to 96% found just once. Sequences were obtained from naive CD4+ T cells sorted from blood. The receptors derive from a woman aged 25 to 39 in good health. CDR3s include the opening cysteine and the closing phenylalanine or tryptophan. D genes are given only for firm matches. Part of the rows lack a size; the others show once, few, many or a class for expanded clones.

>TRBD2|TRBJ2-7|17|-|TRBV6-1
CASSGTSGRAPSQEQYF
TGTGCCAGCAGTGGAACTAGCGGGAGGGCCCCCTCTCAAGAGCAGTACTTC
>-|TRBJ2-3|16|-|TRBV4-2
CASSRGARAETDTQYF
TGTGCCAGCAGCCGGGGGGCTAGAGCAGAGACAGATACGCAGTATTTT
>-|TRBJ2-5|16|-|TRBV28
CASSQPRDSYQETQYF
TGTGCCAGCAGTCAACCTAGGGACTCATACCAAGAGACCCAGTACTTC
>-|TRBJ1-5|14|-|TRBV27
CASSLQGSNQPQHF
TGTGCCAGCAGTTTACAGGGAAGCAATCAGCCCCAGCATTTT
>TRBD2|TRBJ2-2|22|-|TRBV2
CASSVGLLWGRTSGSHTGELFF
TGTGCCAGCAGCGTGGGGCTTTTGTGGGGCCGGACTAGCGGGAGCCACACCGGGGAGCTGTTTTTT
>-|TRBJ2-7|14|-|TRBV21-1
CATDPWGVAHEQYF
TGTGCCACCGACCCCTGGGGCGTAGCGCACGAGCAGTACTTC
>-|TRBJ2-5|14|-|TRBV5-1
CASSNEGGEETQYF
TGCGCCAGCAGCAACGAGGGGGGCGAGGAGACCCAGTACTTC
>-|TRBJ1-5|14|-|TRBV6-5
CASSQTGSGQPQHF
TGTGCCAGCAGTCAAACAGGGTCCGGGCAGCCCCAGCATTTT
>-|TRBJ2-1|10|-|TRBV28
CASSFREQFF
TGTGCCAGCAGTTTTAGGGAGCAGTTCTTC
>-|TRBJ2-3|14|-|TRBV19
CASSIGGGQPTQYF
TGTGCCAGTAGTATCGGGGGCGGACAGCCTACGCAGTATTTT
>TRBD1|TRBJ2-7|18|-|TRBV4-1
CASSQLTFGTGVYHEQYF
TGCGCCAGCAGCCAACTCACCTTCGGGACAGGGGTCTATCACGAGCAGTACTTC
>-|TRBJ2-5|14|-|TRBV6-5
CASSYSNFQETQYF
TGTGCCAGCAGTTACTCGAATTTCCAAGAGACCCAGTACTTC
>-|TRBJ1-1|14|once|TRBV18
CASSIRGVNTEAFF
TGTGCCAGCTCCATAAGAGGGGTGAACACTGAAGCTTTCTTT
>-|TRBJ2-7|15|once|TRBV4-1
CASSLLPGLTYEQYF
TGCGCCAGCAGCCTTCTTCCGGGACTTACCTACGAGCAGTACTTC
>TRBD2|TRBJ2-7|14|-|TRBV19
CASSSQRERDEQYF
TGTGCCAGTAGTTCCCAGCGGGAGAGGGACGAGCAGTACTTC
>TRBD1|TRBJ1-1|16|once|TRBV7-9
CASSLAYRTGELEAFF
TGTGCCAGCAGCTTAGCCTACAGGACAGGCGAGCTAGAAGCTTTCTTT
>-|TRBJ2-1|15|-|TRBV5-1
CASSFSSIAYNEQFF
TGCGCCAGCAGCTTCTCTAGCATCGCCTACAATGAGCAGTTCTTC
>TRBD1|TRBJ2-1|14|-|TRBV2
CASSGTGGMDEQFF
TGTGCCAGCAGTGGGACAGGGGGCATGGATGAGCAGTTCTTC
>-|TRBJ1-5|17|-|TRBV5-8
CASSLKIRSDSNQPQHF
TGTGCCAGCAGCTTGAAAATCAGGAGCGATAGCAATCAGCCCCAGCATTTT
>TRBD1|TRBJ1-3|15|-|TRBV6-5
CASSLGGPSGNTIYF
TGTGCCAGCAGTTTAGGGGGCCCCTCTGGAAACACCATATATTTT
>TRBD2|TRBJ2-3|16|-|TRBV9
CASSPQGLAGTDTQYF
TGTGCCAGCAGCCCCCAGGGGCTAGCGGGGACAGATACGCAGTATTTT
>-|TRBJ2-3|12|-|TRBV27
CASSSTADTQYF
TGTGCCAGCAGCTCGACCGCAGATACGCAGTATTTT
>-|TRBJ2-5|13|-|TRBV18
CASIQGLQETQYF
TGTGCCAGTATCCAGGGCCTCCAAGAGACCCAGTACTTC
>TRBD1|TRBJ1-2|13|-|TRBV11-2
CASSPQGDYGYTF
TGTGCCAGCAGCCCACAGGGGGACTATGGCTACACCTTC
>-|TRBJ2-7|13|-|TRBV25-1
CASSVGRAYEQYF
TGTGCCAGCAGTGTTGGCAGGGCCTACGAGCAGTACTTC
>-|TRBJ1-1|15|-|TRBV19
CASTLPSGMNTEAFF
TGTGCCAGTACCCTTCCCTCAGGGATGAACACTGAAGCTTTCTTT
>-|TRBJ2-7|13|-|TRBV7-2
CASSLMLNYEQYF
TGTGCCAGCAGCTTAATGCTCAACTACGAGCAGTACTTC
>TRBD2|TRBJ2-7|16|-|TRBV19
CASSSPTSGNNYEQYF
TGTGCCAGTAGTTCCCCGACTAGCGGCAACAACTACGAGCAGTACTTC
>TRBD2|TRBJ2-3|17|-|TRBV11-2
CASSSGTSGRISDTQYF
TGTGCCAGCAGCTCCGGGACTAGCGGGAGGATTTCAGATACGCAGTATTTT
>TRBD2|TRBJ2-1|15|-|TRBV2
CASKIASGRKNEQFF
TGTGCCAGCAAAATCGCCAGCGGGAGGAAAAATGAGCAGTTCTTC
>TRBD2|TRBJ2-1|18|-|TRBV2
CASRGARASGRSSDEQFF
TGTGCCAGCAGGGGCGCGAGGGCTAGCGGGAGAAGTTCCGATGAGCAGTTCTTC
>-|TRBJ2-2|14|-|TRBV28
CASSLYDITGELFF
TGTGCCAGCAGTTTATACGACATCACCGGGGAGCTGTTTTTT
>TRBD1|TRBJ1-6|15|-|TRBV2
CASSARTGEKSPLHF
TGTGCCAGCAGTGCCCGGACAGGGGAGAAGTCACCCCTCCACTTT
>-|TRBJ1-2|13|once|TRBV30
CAWSVSGNYGYTF
TGTGCCTGGAGTGTCAGCGGCAACTATGGCTACACCTTC
>TRBD2|TRBJ2-7|16|-|TRBV7-2
CASSFVLAGGSYEQYF
TGTGCCAGCAGCTTCGTACTAGCGGGAGGGTCCTACGAGCAGTACTTC
>-|TRBJ1-2|15|-|TRBV10-3
CAISEGAGRSYGYTF
TGTGCCATCAGTGAAGGGGCAGGACGGTCCTATGGCTACACCTTC
>-|TRBJ2-7|15|-|TRBV6-6
CASSPDPSSSYEQYF
TGTGCCAGCAGTCCAGACCCAAGTTCCTCCTACGAGCAGTACTTC
>-|TRBJ1-2|13|-|TRBV6-1
CASTTTVIYGYTF
TGTGCCAGCACTACGACAGTTATCTATGGCTACACCTTC
>-|TRBJ2-3|11|-|TRBV20-1
CSARTTDTQYF
TGCAGTGCCCGGACTACAGATACGCAGTATTTT
>-|TRBJ1-2|13|-|TRBV5-1
CASSLGQVTGYTF
TGCGCCAGCAGCTTGGGACAGGTTACCGGCTACACCTTC
>TRBD1|TRBJ1-6|15|-|TRBV28
CASSFTRDSNSPLHF
TGTGCCAGCAGTTTTACGAGGGACAGTAATTCACCCCTCCACTTT
>TRBD1|TRBJ1-6|15|once|TRBV2
CASMDSRGDNSPLHF
TGTGCCAGCATGGATAGCAGGGGGGATAATTCACCCCTCCACTTT
>TRBD1|TRBJ2-7|14|-|TRBV5-1
CASSLGDSSYEQYF
TGCGCCAGCAGCTTGGGGGACAGCTCCTACGAGCAGTACTTC
>-|TRBJ2-5|17|-|TRBV7-6
CASSLAPGGGSGETQYF
TGTGCCAGCAGCTTAGCCCCGGGGGGCGGGAGTGGTGAGACCCAGTACTTC
>-|TRBJ2-7|15|-|TRBV6-1
CASSDFRTSSYEQYF
TGTGCCAGCAGTGATTTCAGAACTAGCTCCTACGAGCAGTACTTC
>-|TRBJ2-5|15|-|TRBV7-6
CASSLPPDLQETQYF
TGTGCCAGCAGCTTACCGCCAGACTTACAAGAGACCCAGTACTTC
>-|TRBJ1-1|15|-|TRBV11-2
CASSSLETMNTEAFF
TGTGCCAGCAGCTCTCTGGAAACTATGAACACTGAAGCTTTCTTT
>TRBD2|TRBJ2-1|16|-|TRBV4-2
CASSHLAGGSYNEQFF
TGTGCCAGCAGCCACCTAGCGGGAGGATCCTACAATGAGCAGTTCTTC